This record looks at one T cell receptor beta chain sequence and its context. Antigen: not known. This sample was included in a study of cytomegalovirus exposure and HLA in healthy donors. Amplification used 60 Vbeta primers and 13 Jbeta primers. Sequenced by immunoSEQ multiplex PCR; TCRdb stores in-frame clones only, minus some. Of approximately 170,000 clones in the sample, over 70% were seen once. Study observations and caveats: For presence/absence analyses, sequencing depth was assumed to be roughly uniform across donors.

Trimming took 3 bases from V and 6 from J; bases not matched to a gene: 7. Germline V CDR1 and CDR2: SGHNT, YYREEE (reference sequence). The length of the CDR3 is 14 residues. The rearrangement joins TRBV5-4 to TRBJ1-1, with 8 bases fitting TRBD1. The source of this sequence is a woman aged 18 to 35 in good health and CMV-seronegative. Material for sequencing was PBMCs. The chain's CDR3 is CASSWGQALAEAFF. CDR3 nucleotide sequence: TGTGCCAGCAGCTGGGGACAGGCCCTCGCTGAAGCTTTCTTT.